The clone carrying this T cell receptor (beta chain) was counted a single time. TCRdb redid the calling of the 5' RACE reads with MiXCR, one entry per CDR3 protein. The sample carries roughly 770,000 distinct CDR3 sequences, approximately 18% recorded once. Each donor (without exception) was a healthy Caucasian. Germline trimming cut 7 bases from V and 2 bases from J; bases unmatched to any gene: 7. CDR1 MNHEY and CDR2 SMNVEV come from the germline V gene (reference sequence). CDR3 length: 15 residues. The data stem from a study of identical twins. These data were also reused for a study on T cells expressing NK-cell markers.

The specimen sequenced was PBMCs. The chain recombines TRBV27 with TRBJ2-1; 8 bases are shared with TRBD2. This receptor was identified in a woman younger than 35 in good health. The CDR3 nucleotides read TGTGCCAGCAACGTCGGGAGGGCCGCCTACAATGAGCAGTTCTTC. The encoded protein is CASNVGRAAYNEQFF.